The rows below give T cell receptor beta chains drawn from one sample of a study of blood T cells in healthy people across ages. TCRdb re-called the 5' RACE reads with MiXCR, one entry per CDR3 protein. This sample has over 600,000 distinct CDR3 sequences, with approximately 21% found just once. Sequenced material: blood. The source of these receptors is a man between 70 and 80 years old in good health. Each CDR3 is given without its conserved first and last residue. Fields, in order: V gene, J gene, clone size, CDR3 protein. Where a row states a size, it is once, few, many or the class of an expanded clone; other rows omit it.

v_gene: TRBV20-1
j_gene: TRBJ1-2
abundance: few
CDR3aa: SARDLGGADYGYT

v_gene: TRBV20-1
j_gene: TRBJ2-6
abundance: few
CDR3aa: SAPLAGAGANVLT

v_gene: TRBV11-2
j_gene: TRBJ2-1
abundance: few
CDR3aa: ASNPGLAGPYNEQF

v_gene: TRBV7-3
j_gene: TRBJ2-1
abundance: few
CDR3aa: ASSFNQYNEQF

v_gene: TRBV4-2
j_gene: TRBJ2-1
abundance: few
CDR3aa: ASSQDPGLNSYNEQF

v_gene: TRBV6-1
j_gene: TRBJ2-1
abundance: few
CDR3aa: ASSESSGSFYNEQF

v_gene: TRBV6-2/TRBV6-3
j_gene: TRBJ1-6
abundance: few
CDR3aa: ASGSGQRYNSPLH

v_gene: TRBV5-1
j_gene: TRBJ1-2
abundance: many
CDR3aa: ASSLDTSNYGYT

v_gene: TRBV15
j_gene: TRBJ2-1
abundance: .
CDR3aa: ATSRDPSGRAENEQF

v_gene: TRBV21-1
j_gene: TRBJ2-7
abundance: .
CDR3aa: ASSKGEQY

v_gene: TRBV3-1
j_gene: TRBJ2-1
abundance: .
CDR3aa: ASSQGLWHEQF

v_gene: TRBV29-1
j_gene: TRBJ2-4
abundance: few
CDR3aa: SVESEFAKNIQY

v_gene: TRBV5-4
j_gene: TRBJ2-1
abundance: .
CDR3aa: ASSLAGVNPYNEQF

v_gene: TRBV24-1
j_gene: TRBJ2-5
abundance: many
CDR3aa: ATSDPGLAGIETQY

v_gene: TRBV2
j_gene: TRBJ1-5
abundance: few
CDR3aa: ATDRGANQPQH

v_gene: TRBV6-2/TRBV6-3
j_gene: TRBJ1-5
abundance: .
CDR3aa: ASRLTGDNQPQH

v_gene: TRBV24-1
j_gene: TRBJ2-5
abundance: few
CDR3aa: ATSDPMKVQY

v_gene: TRBV10-3
j_gene: TRBJ2-2
abundance: few
CDR3aa: AIKQETGELF